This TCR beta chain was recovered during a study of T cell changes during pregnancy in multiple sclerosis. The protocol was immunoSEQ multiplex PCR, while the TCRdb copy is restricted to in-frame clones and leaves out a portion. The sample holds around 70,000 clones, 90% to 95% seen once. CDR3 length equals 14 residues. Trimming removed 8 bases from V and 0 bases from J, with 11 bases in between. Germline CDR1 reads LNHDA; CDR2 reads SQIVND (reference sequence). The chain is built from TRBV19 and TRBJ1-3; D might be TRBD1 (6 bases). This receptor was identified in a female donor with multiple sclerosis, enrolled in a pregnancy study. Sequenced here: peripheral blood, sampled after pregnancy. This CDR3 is CASGGHSSGNTIYF. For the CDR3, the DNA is TGTGCCAGTGGGGGACATAGCTCTGGAAACACCATATATTTT. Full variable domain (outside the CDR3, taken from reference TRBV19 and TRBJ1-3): DGGITQSPKYLFRKEGQNVTLSCEQNLNHDAMYWYRQDPGQGLRLIYYSQIVNDFQKGDIAEGYSVSREKKESFPLTVTSAQKNPTAFYLCASGGHSSGNTIYFGEGSWLTVV.